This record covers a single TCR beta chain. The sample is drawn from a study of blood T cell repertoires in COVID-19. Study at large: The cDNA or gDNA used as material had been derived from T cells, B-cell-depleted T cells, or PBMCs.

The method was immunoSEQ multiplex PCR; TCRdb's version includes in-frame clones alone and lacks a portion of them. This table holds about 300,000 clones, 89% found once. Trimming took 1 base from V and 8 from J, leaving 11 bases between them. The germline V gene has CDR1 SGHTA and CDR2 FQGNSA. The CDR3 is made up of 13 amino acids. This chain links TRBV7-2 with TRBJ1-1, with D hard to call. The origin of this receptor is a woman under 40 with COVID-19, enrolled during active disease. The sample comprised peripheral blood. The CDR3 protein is CASSLDRRGEAFF. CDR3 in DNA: TGTGCCAGCAGCTTAGATAGGCGGGGAGAAGCTTTCTTT.